This is a list of T cell receptor beta chains from one sample in a study of cytomegalovirus exposure and HLA in healthy donors. Measured with immunoSEQ multiplex PCR; TCRdb has only the in-frame clones, and not every one. In the table there are around 120,000 clones, less than 90% of which are singletons. What was sequenced was PBMCs. The receptors derive from a man aged 50 or older in good health and CMV-seronegative. The CDR3 runs from the conserved cysteine through the conserved F or W. D genes are given only for firm matches. Clone size is given for some rows only: seen once, a few or many times, or a class if the clone is expanded.

d_call,clone_size,j_call,v_call,cdr3_aa,cdr3_nt
-,-,TRBJ2-7,TRBV28,CASSLAGQTYEQYF,TGTGCCAGCAGTTTGGCAGGACAGACCTACGAGCAGTACTTC
-,-,TRBJ1-1,TRBV5-1,CASSLVRGTEAFF,TGCGCCAGCAGCTTGGTTCGGGGCACTGAAGCTTTCTTT
TRBD2,-,TRBJ2-3,TRBV9,CASSERGEVDTQYF,TGTGCCAGCAGCGAGCGGGGGGAAGTCGATACGCAGTATTTT
-,few,TRBJ2-7,TRBV9,CASSPSVVTRAYEQYF,TGTGCCAGCAGCCCCTCGGTGGTGACTAGGGCCTACGAGCAGTACTTC
-,once,TRBJ1-1,TRBV4-2,CASSHSGENTEAFF,TGTGCCAGCAGCCACTCAGGGGAGAACACTGAAGCTTTCTTT
TRBD2,-,TRBJ2-5,TRBV7-7,CASSQLAGGPETQYF,TGTGCCAGCAGCCAACTAGCGGGAGGGCCAGAGACCCAGTACTTC
TRBD1,-,TRBJ2-5,TRBV6-5,CASSYLDRSETQYF,TGTGCCAGCAGTTACTTGGACAGGTCCGAGACCCAGTACTTC
-,-,TRBJ1-1,TRBV11-2,CASSPLETPAAFF,TGTGCCAGCAGCCCCTTGGAGACGCCGGCAGCTTTCTTT
-,-,TRBJ1-1,TRBV7-9,CASSYMNTEAFF,TGTGCCAGCAGCTATATGAACACTGAAGCTTTCTTT
-,-,TRBJ2-3,TRBV5-6,CASSLSETRTVGWDTQYF,TGTGCCAGCAGCTTGTCGGAAACGCGGACAGTTGGTTGGGATACGCAGTATTTT
-,-,TRBJ2-7,TRBV5-5,CASSLAQGYEQYF,TGTGCCAGCAGCTTGGCACAGGGCTACGAGCAGTACTTC
TRBD1,-,TRBJ2-7,TRBV27,CASSLFVQGADEQYF,TGTGCCAGCAGTTTATTCGTACAGGGGGCGGACGAGCAGTACTTC
TRBD2,-,TRBJ2-7,TRBV6-1,CASLTSGGFYEQYF,TGTGCCAGCCTGACTAGCGGGGGGTTCTACGAGCAGTACTTC
-,once,TRBJ1-1,TRBV7-9,CASSQTLEAFF,TGTGCCAGCAGCCAGACACTTGAAGCTTTCTTT
TRBD1,-,TRBJ1-5,TRBV15,CARGRDRGGVGNQPQHF,TGTGCCCGTGGCCGGGACAGGGGAGGAGTAGGCAATCAGCCCCAGCATTTT
TRBD1,-,TRBJ1-5,TRBV11-2,CASSFGQGNQPQHF,TGTGCCAGCAGCTTCGGACAGGGAAATCAGCCCCAGCATTTT
TRBD1,-,TRBJ1-2,TRBV7-7,CASSYNLANRGRRYGYTF,TGTGCTAGCAGCTACAATCTCGCCAACAGGGGGCGCAGGTATGGCTACACCTTC
-,once,TRBJ1-1,TRBV16,CASSQRTVEAFF,TGTGCCAGCAGCCAGCGGACAGTTGAAGCTTTCTTT
-,-,TRBJ1-5,TRBV25-1,CASSAGGGNNQPQHF,TGTGCCAGCAGCGCCGGGGGGGGGAACAATCAGCCCCAGCATTTT
TRBD1,-,TRBJ1-5,TRBV19,CASSSGTVLNQPQHF,TGTGCCAGTAGTTCCGGGACAGTCCTCAATCAGCCCCAGCATTTT
TRBD1,-,TRBJ1-2,TRBV7-2,CASSSGQGYGYTF,TGTGCCAGCAGCTCGGGACAGGGCTATGGCTACACCTTC
TRBD2,-,TRBJ2-1,TRBV7-8,CASSPTSGGAGYNEQFF,TGTGCCAGCAGCCCGACTAGCGGGGGGGCCGGTTACAATGAGCAGTTCTTC
TRBD1,-,TRBJ2-5,TRBV5-4,CASSPGTGFLETQYF,TGTGCCAGCAGCCCAGGGACAGGGTTCTTGGAGACCCAGTACTTC
TRBD1,-,TRBJ1-2,TRBV7-9,CASSLPTRQGPNSLYGYTF,TGTGCCAGCAGCTTACCAACCCGACAGGGGCCCAATTCCCTTTATGGCTACACCTTC
-,-,TRBJ1-5,TRBV7-9,CASSFPEGGPQHF,TGTGCCAGCAGCTTTCCTGAGGGCGGGCCCCAGCATTTT
-,-,TRBJ1-2,TRBV19,CASKAGVEIYGYTF,TGTGCCAGTAAAGCAGGGGTTGAAATCTATGGCTACACCTTC
TRBD2,few,TRBJ2-7,TRBV19,CASSIAGGLGEQYF,TGTGCCAGTAGTATAGCGGGAGGGTTGGGCGAGCAGTACTTC
TRBD2,-,TRBJ2-7,TRBV9,CASSLTSGGEQYF,TGTGCCAGCAGCTTGACTAGCGGAGGAGAGCAGTACTTC
-,few,TRBJ1-5,TRBV28,CASGGANQPQHF,TGTGCCAGCGGGGGGGCGAATCAGCCCCAGCATTTT
TRBD1,-,TRBJ1-2,TRBV7-2,CASSQQGTFGYTF,TGTGCCAGCAGCCAACAGGGGACGTTTGGCTACACCTTC
-,once,TRBJ2-7,TRBV6-1,CASSEAIDFPYEQYF,TGTGCCAGCAGTGAAGCGATTGACTTTCCCTACGAGCAGTACTTC
TRBD2,-,TRBJ2-5,TRBV7-9,CASSPGRGAGETQYF,TGTGCCAGCAGCCCTGGGCGGGGGGCGGGAGAGACCCAGTACTTC
TRBD2,-,TRBJ2-5,TRBV6-1,CASSDVPRLAGKLGEETQYF,TGTGCCAGCAGTGATGTCCCCCGACTAGCGGGAAAACTAGGGGAAGAGACCCAGTACTTC
-,-,TRBJ2-3,TRBV7-2,CASSFTGTGSTDTQYF,TGTGCCAGCAGCTTCACCGGGACTGGGAGCACAGATACGCAGTATTTT
TRBD1,-,TRBJ1-1,TRBV18,CASSYGQGAVTEAFF,TGTGCCAGCTCCTACGGACAGGGGGCGGTCACTGAAGCTTTCTTT
-,-,TRBJ2-5,TRBV4-3,CASSQDRGFQETQYF,TGCGCCAGCAGCCAAGACCGCGGTTTCCAAGAGACCCAGTACTTC
TRBD2,once,TRBJ2-3,TRBV19,CASSISRGGPADTQYF,TGTGCCAGTAGTATCTCCCGGGGGGGCCCGGCAGATACGCAGTATTTT
-,-,TRBJ1-1,TRBV7-9,CASSLWASRAFF,TGTGCCAGCAGCTTATGGGCCTCGAGAGCTTTCTTT
-,-,TRBJ2-5,TRBV7-2,CASSTRGGVRQETQYF,TGTGCCAGCAGCACTAGGGGAGGCGTACGGCAAGAGACCCAGTACTTC
TRBD2,-,TRBJ2-3,TRBV2,CASSEVVLAGGSTDTQYF,TGTGCCAGCAGTGAAGTTGTCCTAGCGGGGGGGAGCACAGATACGCAGTATTTT
-,-,TRBJ1-2,TRBV6-5,CASSPGGLWGYTF,TGTGCCAGCAGTCCCGGCGGGCTCTGGGGCTACACCTTC
-,-,TRBJ1-3,TRBV29-1,CSVDDTAGNTIYF,TGCAGCGTTGATGATACAGCTGGAAACACCATATATTTT
-,few,TRBJ2-2,TRBV4-3,CASSQVRMNTGELFF,TGCGCCAGCAGCCAAGTCCGTATGAACACCGGGGAGCTGTTTTTT
TRBD2,-,TRBJ2-1,TRBV2,CASSATSGAYNEQFF,TGTGCCAGCAGTGCGACTAGCGGGGCCTACAATGAGCAGTTCTTC
-,-,TRBJ2-3,TRBV25-1,CASSISTDTQYF,TGTGCCAGCAGTATTTCCACAGATACACAGTATTTT
-,once,TRBJ2-2,TRBV11-2,CASSLVRNTGELFF,TGTGCCAGCAGCTTAGTCAGAAACACCGGGGAGCTGTTTTTT
-,-,TRBJ1-2,TRBV20-1,CSAEGGYTF,TGCAGTGCTGAGGGTGGCTACACCTTC
-,-,TRBJ1-1,TRBV4-3,CASSQDFGNTEAFF,TGCGCCAGCAGCCAAGATTTCGGGAACACTGAAGCTTTCTTT
-,-,TRBJ2-7,TRBV29-1,CSVETGQSYEQYF,TGCAGCGTTGAAACTGGACAGTCCTACGAGCAGTACTTC
-,-,TRBJ2-1,TRBV4-3,CASSQEYRVSPHEQFF,TGCGCCAGCAGCCAAGAATACAGGGTCTCCCCCCATGAGCAGTTCTTC
-,-,TRBJ2-7,TRBV7-9,CASGERGSYEQYF,TGTGCCAGCGGCGAGAGAGGTTCCTACGAGCAGTACTTC
TRBD2,-,TRBJ2-5,TRBV6-5,CASSYALAGEETQYF,TGTGCCAGCAGTTACGCACTAGCGGGGGAAGAGACCCAGTACTTC
TRBD1,-,TRBJ2-7,TRBV7-2,CASNDLQGSGEQYF,TGTGCCAGCAACGATCTACAGGGGAGTGGCGAGCAGTACTTC
-,-,TRBJ1-1,TRBV19,CATQLIPGQRNTEAFF,TGTGCCACCCAGCTAATACCGGGACAAAGGAACACTGAAGCTTTCTTT
-,-,TRBJ1-1,TRBV4-1,CASSQDPGRAPEAFF,TGCGCCAGCAGCCAAGATCCAGGCAGGGCCCCTGAAGCTTTCTTT
-,-,TRBJ2-3,TRBV7-2,CASSLARGTDTQYF,TGTGCCAGCAGCTTAGCGCGGGGAACAGATACGCAGTATTTT
-,-,TRBJ1-5,TRBV19,CASADSASNQPQHF,TGTGCCAGCGCTGACTCTGCGAGCAATCAGCCCCAGCATTTT
TRBD1,few,TRBJ1-1,TRBV10-3,CAISEYRTGGPNTEAFF,TGTGCCATCAGTGAGTACAGGACAGGGGGTCCGAACACTGAAGCTTTCTTT
TRBD1,-,TRBJ1-2,TRBV7-2,CASSLDRAPYGYTF,TGTGCCAGCAGCCTAGACAGGGCCCCCTATGGCTACACCTTC